One T cell receptor (beta chain) is described in this entry. The data originate from a study of blood T cell repertoires in COVID-19. Study in general: Sites in the United States, Italy and Spain provided acute and convalescent COVID-19 samples. PBMCs, B-cell-depleted T cells, or T cells were the source of the cDNA or gDNA that made up the material.

This CDR3 is 12 amino acids long. Germline CDR1 reads KGHDR; CDR2 reads SFDVKD. V trimming: 2 bases; J trimming: 12 bases; junction bases outside the gene matches: 3. In the source study's methods: Amplification from reference gene primers served as the basis for estimated nucleated cell counts. The assay was immunoSEQ multiplex PCR, and TCRdb's table has in-frame clones only and misses some. The DNA was the basis for D and trimming; V, J and clone size are from that table. Found here are around 75,000 clones, roughly 90% of them singletons; the top ten hold about 5%. The source of this sequence is a man aged 45-65 years with acute or convalescent COVID-19. V gene TRBV24-1 combines with J gene TRBJ2-1; 7 positions agree with TRBD1. Sequenced input: peripheral blood. The CDR3 spells CATSDSRDRQFF. Here the CDR3 DNA reads TGTGCCACCAGTGATTCCCGGGACAGGCAGTTCTTC.